The 4 T cell receptor beta chains presented below share a single source sample, sequenced in a study of T cell responses to AZD1222 COVID-19 vaccine. Profiling relied on immunoSEQ multiplex PCR, and the TCRdb table lists in-frame clones only, not all of them. Among about 140,000 clones listed, around nine tenths were seen once. Sample: peripheral blood, taken on day 0 of AZD1222 vaccination. Receptor source: an adult in good health.

This clone was recorded once. The genes are TRBV7-2 and TRBJ1-1; 10 nucleotides agree with TRBD1. The ends lost 5 bases at V and 4 bases at J; junction bases unmatched: 7. Germline CDR1 SGHTA, CDR2 FQGNSA. CDR3 length equals 15 residues. The CDR3 loop reads CASSTRQGAITEAFF. In DNA form, the CDR3 reads TGTGCCAGCAGCACCCGACAGGGGGCTATCACTGAAGCTTTCTTT.

The chain employs TRBV19 and TRBJ1-6; D is uncertain. This CDR3 has 15 residues. Germline-derived CDR1 and CDR2 are LNHDA and SQIVND (reference sequence). V was pared by 7 bases and J by 6 bases, with 16 bases between. The CDR3 sequence is CASTGSRGINSPLHF. The CDR3 DNA sequence: TGTGCCAGTACCGGATCACGGGGAATTAATTCACCCCTCCACTTT.

The rearrangement uses TRBV9 and TRBJ2-1; 9 positions agree with TRBD2. The CDR3 sequence is 15 residues long. V shed 4 bases, J shed 6 bases, and the junction held 8 bases outside the gene matches. Germline CDR1 reads SGDLS; CDR2 reads YYNGEE. Here the CDR3 reads CASSTHSGSLNEQFF. Here the CDR3 DNA reads TGTGCCAGCAGCACCCATAGCGGGAGTCTCAATGAGCAGTTCTTC.

This rearrangement joins TRBV11-2 to TRBJ2-1; 7 positions match TRBD2. The junction had 11 bases not matched to a gene; V was cut back by 5 bases and J by 4 bases. CDR3 length: 16 residues. Germline loops: CDR1 SGHAT, CDR2 FQNNGV. CDR3 nucleotides: TGTGCCAGCAGCCCCTACCCTAGCGGACCGTACAATGAGCAGTTCTTC. Amino acid sequence: CASSPYPSGPYNEQFF. The full variable domain, in which reference TRBV11-2 and TRBJ2-1 provide the parts outside the CDR3, is EAGVAQSPRYKIIEKRQSVAFWCNPISGHATLYWYQQILGQGPKLLIQFQNNGVVDDSQLPKDRFSAERLKGVDSTLKIQPAKLEDSAVYLCASSPYPSGPYNEQFFGPGTRLTVL.